One T cell receptor beta chain is described in this entry. What it binds is unknown. Germline V gives CDR1 KGHSY, CDR2 FQNENV. Trimming cost V 6 bases and J 6 bases; bases outside gene matches: 9. The CDR3 is 15 residues long. This sample stems from a study of cytomegalovirus exposure and HLA in healthy donors. Amplification used 60 Vbeta primers and 13 Jbeta primers. Produced via immunoSEQ multiplex PCR; TCRdb's table is partial and in-frame only. The data contain roughly 96,000 clones, under 85% of them singletons. Overall study findings and caveats: An analysis that came later showed most CMV-associated TCR beta chains appearing HLA-restricted.

Sequences were obtained from PBMCs. The rearrangement joins TRBV16 to TRBJ2-1, with 9 bases matching TRBD2. The origin of this receptor is a female donor in good health and CMV-seropositive. This CDR3 reads CASRPGLARGNEQFF. In nucleotides, the CDR3 is TGTGCCAGCAGACCCGGACTAGCGAGGGGCAATGAGCAGTTCTTC.